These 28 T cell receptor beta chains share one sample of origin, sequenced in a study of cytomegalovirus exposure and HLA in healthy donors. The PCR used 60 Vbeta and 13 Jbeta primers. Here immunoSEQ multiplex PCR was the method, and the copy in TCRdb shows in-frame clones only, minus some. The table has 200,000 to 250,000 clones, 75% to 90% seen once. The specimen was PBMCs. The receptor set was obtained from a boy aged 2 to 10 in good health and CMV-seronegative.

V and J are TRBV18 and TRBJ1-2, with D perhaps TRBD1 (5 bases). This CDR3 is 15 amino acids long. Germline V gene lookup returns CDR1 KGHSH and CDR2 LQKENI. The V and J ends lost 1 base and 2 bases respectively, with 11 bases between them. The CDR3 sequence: CASSPRDWSNYGYTF. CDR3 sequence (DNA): TGTGCCAGCTCACCACGGGACTGGAGCAACTATGGCTACACCTTC.

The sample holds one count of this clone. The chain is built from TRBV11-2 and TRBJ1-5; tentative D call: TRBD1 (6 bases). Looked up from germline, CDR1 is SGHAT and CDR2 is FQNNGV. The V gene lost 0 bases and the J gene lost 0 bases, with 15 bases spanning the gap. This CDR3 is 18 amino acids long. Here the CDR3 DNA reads TGTGCCAGCAGCTTAGATCCGGGCTCAGGGGATAGCAATCAGCCCCAGCATTTT. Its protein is CASSLDPGSGDSNQPQHF.

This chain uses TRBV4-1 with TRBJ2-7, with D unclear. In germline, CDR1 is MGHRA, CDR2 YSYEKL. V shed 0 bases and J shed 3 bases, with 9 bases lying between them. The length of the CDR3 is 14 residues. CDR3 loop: CASSQDLASYEQYF. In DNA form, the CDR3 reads TGCGCCAGCAGCCAAGATCTTGCCAGCTACGAGCAGTACTTC.

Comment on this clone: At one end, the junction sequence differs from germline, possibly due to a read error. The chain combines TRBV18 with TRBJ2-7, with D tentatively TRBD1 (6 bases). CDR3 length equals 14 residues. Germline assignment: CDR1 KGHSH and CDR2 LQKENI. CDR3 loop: CASSPQGEGIEQYF. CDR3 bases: TGTGCCAGCTCCCCACAGGGAGAAGGTATCGAGCAGTACTTC.

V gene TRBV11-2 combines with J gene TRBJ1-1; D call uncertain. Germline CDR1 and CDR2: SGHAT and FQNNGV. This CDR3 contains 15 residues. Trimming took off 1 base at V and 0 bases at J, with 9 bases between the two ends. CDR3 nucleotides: TGTGCCAGCAGCTTAGGGCTCACTATGAACACTGAAGCTTTCTTT. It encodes CASSLGLTMNTEAFF.

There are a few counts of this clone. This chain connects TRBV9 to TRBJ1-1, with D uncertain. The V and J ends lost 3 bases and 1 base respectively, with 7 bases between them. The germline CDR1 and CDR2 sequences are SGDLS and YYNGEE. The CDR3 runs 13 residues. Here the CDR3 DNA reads TGTGCCAGCAGCGGGGAGGGGAACACTGAAGCTTTCTTT. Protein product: CASSGEGNTEAFF.

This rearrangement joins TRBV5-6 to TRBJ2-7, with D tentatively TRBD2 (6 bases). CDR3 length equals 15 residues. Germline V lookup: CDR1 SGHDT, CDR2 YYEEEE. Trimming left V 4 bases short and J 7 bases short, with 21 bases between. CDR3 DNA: TGTGCCAGCAGCGCTTTTCCGGAGGGATCGTGGGAGCAGTACTTC. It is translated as CASSAFPEGSWEQYF.

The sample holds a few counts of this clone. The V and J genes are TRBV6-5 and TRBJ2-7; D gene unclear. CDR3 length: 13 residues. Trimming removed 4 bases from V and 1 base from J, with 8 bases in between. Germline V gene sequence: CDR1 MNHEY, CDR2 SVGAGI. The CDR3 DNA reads TGTGCCAGCAGTTTGACTTATTCCTACGAGCAGTACTTC. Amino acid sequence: CASSLTYSYEQYF.

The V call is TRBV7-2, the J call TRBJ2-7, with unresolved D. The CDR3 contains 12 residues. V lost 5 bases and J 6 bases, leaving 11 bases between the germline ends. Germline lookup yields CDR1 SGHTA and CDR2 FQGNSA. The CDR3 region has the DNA TGTGCCAGCAGCCCCCTCCTCGGCGAGCAGTACTTC. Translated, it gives CASSPLLGEQYF.

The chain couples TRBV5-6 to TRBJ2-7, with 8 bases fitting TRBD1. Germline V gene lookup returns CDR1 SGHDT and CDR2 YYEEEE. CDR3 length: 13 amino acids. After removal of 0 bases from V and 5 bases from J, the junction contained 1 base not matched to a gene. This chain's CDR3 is CASSLGTGHEQYF. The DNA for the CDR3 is TGTGCCAGCAGCTTGGGGACAGGGCACGAGCAGTACTTC.

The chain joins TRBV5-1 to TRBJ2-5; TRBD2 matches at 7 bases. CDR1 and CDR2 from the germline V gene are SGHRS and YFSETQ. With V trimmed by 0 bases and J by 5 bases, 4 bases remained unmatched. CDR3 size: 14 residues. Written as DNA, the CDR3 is TGCGCCAGCAGCTTGGAGGGTAGCGGGGAGACCCAGTACTTC. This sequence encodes CASSLEGSGETQYF.

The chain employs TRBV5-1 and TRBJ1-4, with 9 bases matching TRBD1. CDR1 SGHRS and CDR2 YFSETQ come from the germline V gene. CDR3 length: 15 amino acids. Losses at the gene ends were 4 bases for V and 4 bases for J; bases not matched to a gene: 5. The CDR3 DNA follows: TGCGCCAGCAGCCTGGTGGGACAGGGTAATGAAAAACTGTTTTTT. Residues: CASSLVGQGNEKLFF.

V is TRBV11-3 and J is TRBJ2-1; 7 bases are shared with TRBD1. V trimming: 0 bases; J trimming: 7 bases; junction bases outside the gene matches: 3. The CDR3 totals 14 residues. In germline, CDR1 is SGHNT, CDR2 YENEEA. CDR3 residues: CASSLDGTANEQFF. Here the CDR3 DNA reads TGTGCCAGCAGCTTAGATGGGACAGCTAATGAGCAGTTCTTC.

The CDR3 DNA is TGTGCCAGCAGTTTGCGGGGGGCAATAAGCAATGAGCAGTTCTTC. Its translation: CASSLRGAISNEQFF. The V gene is TRBV4-2, the J gene TRBJ2-1; 8 nucleotides match TRBD2. This CDR3 has 15 amino acids. V gave up 6 bases and J gave up 6 bases; unmatched junction bases: 10. Germline assignment: CDR1 LGHNA and CDR2 YNFKEQ.

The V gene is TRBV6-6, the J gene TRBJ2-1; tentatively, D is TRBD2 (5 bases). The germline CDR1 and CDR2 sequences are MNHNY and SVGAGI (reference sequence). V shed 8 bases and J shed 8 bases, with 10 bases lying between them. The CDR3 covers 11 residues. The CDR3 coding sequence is TGTGCCAGCCTACGGGGTGATGAGCAGTTCTTC. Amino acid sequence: CASLRGDEQFF.

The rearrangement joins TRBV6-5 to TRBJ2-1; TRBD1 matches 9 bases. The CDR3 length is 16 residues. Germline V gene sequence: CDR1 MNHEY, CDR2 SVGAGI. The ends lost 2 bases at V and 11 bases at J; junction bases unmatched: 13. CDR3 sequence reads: CASSYDTGTGIRKQFF. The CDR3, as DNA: TGTGCCAGCAGTTACGATACCGGGACAGGGATAAGGAAGCAGTTCTTC.

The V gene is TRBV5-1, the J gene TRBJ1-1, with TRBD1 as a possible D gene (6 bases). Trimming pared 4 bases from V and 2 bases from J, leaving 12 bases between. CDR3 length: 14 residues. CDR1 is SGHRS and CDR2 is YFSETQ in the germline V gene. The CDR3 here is CASSRDNSNTEAFF. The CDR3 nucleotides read TGCGCCAGCAGCCGGGACAACAGCAACACTGAAGCTTTCTTT.

The CDR3 nucleotides are TGTGCCAGCAGACCGACTAGCGGGGGGAACACCGGGGAGCTGTTTTTT. The encoded protein is CASRPTSGGNTGELFF. The V and J genes are TRBV6-6 and TRBJ2-2, with TRBD2 identical over 12 bases. Germline V CDR1 and CDR2: MNHNY, SVGAGI (reference sequence). Losses at the gene ends were 6 bases for V and 1 base for J; bases not matched to a gene: 3. The CDR3 covers 16 residues.

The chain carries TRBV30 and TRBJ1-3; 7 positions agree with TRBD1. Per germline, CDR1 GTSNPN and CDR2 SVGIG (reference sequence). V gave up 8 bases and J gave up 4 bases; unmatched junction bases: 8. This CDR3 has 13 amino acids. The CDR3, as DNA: TGTGCCGGAACCAGGGGGACCGGAAACACCATATATTTT. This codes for CAGTRGTGNTIYF.

The CDR3 protein is CATSRDITGPSGANVLTF. DNA of the CDR3: TGTGCCACCAGCAGAGATATCACAGGCCCCTCTGGGGCCAACGTCCTGACTTTC. J is TRBJ2-6 and V is TRBV15, with D possibly matching TRBD1 (5 bases). Per the germline V gene, CDR1 is LNHNV and CDR2 is YYDKDF (reference sequence). Trimming took 0 bases from V and 0 from J, leaving 12 bases between them. This CDR3 is built from 18 residues.

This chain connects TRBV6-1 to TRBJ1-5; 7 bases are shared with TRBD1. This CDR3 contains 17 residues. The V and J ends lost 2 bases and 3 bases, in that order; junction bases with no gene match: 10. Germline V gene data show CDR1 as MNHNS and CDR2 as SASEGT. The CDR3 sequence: CASSETRTGPNNQPQHF. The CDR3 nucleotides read TGTGCCAGCAGTGAAACCCGGACAGGCCCTAACAATCAGCCCCAGCATTTT.

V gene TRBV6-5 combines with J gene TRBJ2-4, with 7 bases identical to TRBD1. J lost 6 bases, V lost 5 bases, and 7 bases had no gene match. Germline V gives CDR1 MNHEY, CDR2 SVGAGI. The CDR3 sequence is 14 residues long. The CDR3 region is CASSDDRAGNIQYF. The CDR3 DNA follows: TGTGCCAGCAGTGACGACAGGGCGGGAAACATTCAGTACTTC.

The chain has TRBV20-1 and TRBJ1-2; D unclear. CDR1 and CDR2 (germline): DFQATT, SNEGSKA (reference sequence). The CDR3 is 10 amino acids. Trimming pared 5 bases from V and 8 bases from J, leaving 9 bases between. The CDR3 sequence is CSAASVGYTF. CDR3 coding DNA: TGCAGTGCTGCCAGTGTAGGCTACACCTTC.

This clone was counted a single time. The CDR3 DNA follows: TGTGCCAGCAGCTTAGTTGGGGGCGCTCGTACTGAAGCTTTCTTT. This sequence encodes CASSLVGGARTEAFF. This chain joins TRBV7-2 and TRBJ1-1, with D tentatively TRBD1 (6 bases). In germline, CDR1 is SGHTA, CDR2 FQGNSA. CDR3 length: 15 amino acids. With 1 base removed from V and 5 bases from J, the gap between germline ends came to 14 bases.

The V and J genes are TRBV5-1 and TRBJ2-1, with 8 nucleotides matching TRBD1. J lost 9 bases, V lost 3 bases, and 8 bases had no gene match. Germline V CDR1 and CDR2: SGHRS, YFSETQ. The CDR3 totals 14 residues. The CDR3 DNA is TGCGCCAGCAGCTCCCGGACAGGGTATCTTGAGCAGTTCTTC. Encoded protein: CASSSRTGYLEQFF.

The CDR3 DNA sequence: TGTGCCAGCAGCGGGCACCGGTCTGGGGCCAACGTCCTGACTTTC. Translation gives CASSGHRSGANVLTF. This chain joins TRBV11-2 and TRBJ2-6; D gene ambiguous. V lost 5 bases and J 1 base, leaving 9 bases between the germline ends. Germline V gene data show CDR1 as SGHAT and CDR2 as FQNNGV. This CDR3 spans 15 amino acids.

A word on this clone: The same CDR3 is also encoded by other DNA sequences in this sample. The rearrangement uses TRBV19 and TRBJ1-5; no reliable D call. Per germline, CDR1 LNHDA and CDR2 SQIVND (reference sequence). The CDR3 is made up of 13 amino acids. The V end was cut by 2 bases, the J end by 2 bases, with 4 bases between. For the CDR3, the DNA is TGTGCCAGTAGTATAACGGGCAATCAGCCCCAGCATTTT. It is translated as CASSITGNQPQHF.

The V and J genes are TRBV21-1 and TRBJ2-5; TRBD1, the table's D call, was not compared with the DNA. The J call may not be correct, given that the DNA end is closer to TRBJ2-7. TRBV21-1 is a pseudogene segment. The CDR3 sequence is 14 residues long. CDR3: CASSKVVGSYEQYF. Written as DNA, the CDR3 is TGTGCCAGCAGCAAGGTGGTGGGCTCCTACGAGCAGTACTTC.